This T cell receptor (beta chain) stems from a study of blood T cell repertoires in COVID-19. The repertoire was sequenced with immunoSEQ multiplex PCR; TCRdb's copy has only in-frame clones and lacks some. The table has 25,000 to 30,000 clones, 65% to 85% seen once. Losses at the gene ends were 2 bases for V and 6 bases for J; bases not matched to a gene: 10. The CDR3 is 17 residues long. Germline lookup yields CDR1 SGHRS and CDR2 YFSETQ. The chain couples TRBV5-1 to TRBJ2-1, with 11 bases fitting TRBD2. The sequence was obtained from a man over 45 with active or convalescent COVID-19. Sequences were obtained from peripheral blood. The CDR3 sequence: CASSFTLAGGILNEQFF. CDR3 sequence (DNA): TGCGCCAGCAGCTTCACCTTAGCGGGAGGGATACTCAATGAGCAGTTCTTC.